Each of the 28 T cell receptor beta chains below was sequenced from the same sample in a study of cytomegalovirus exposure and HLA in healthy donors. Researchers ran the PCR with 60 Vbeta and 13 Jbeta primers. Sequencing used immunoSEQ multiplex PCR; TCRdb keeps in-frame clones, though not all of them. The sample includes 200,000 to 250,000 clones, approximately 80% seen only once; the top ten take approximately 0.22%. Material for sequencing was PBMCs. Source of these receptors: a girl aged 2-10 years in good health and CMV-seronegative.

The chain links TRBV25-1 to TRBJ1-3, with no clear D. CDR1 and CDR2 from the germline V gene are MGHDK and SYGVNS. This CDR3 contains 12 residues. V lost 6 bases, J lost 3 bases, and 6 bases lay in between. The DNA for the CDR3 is TGTGCCAGCAGGAGCCTTGGAAACACCATATATTTT. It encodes CASRSLGNTIYF.

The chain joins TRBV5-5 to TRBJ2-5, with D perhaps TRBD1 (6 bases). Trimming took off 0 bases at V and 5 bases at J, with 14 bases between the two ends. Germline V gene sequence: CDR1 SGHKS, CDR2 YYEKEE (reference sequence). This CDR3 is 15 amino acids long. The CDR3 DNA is TGTGCCAGCAGCTTGGGGGGCACAGGGAGCGAGACCCAGTACTTC. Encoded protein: CASSLGGTGSETQYF. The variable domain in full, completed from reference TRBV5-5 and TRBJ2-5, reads DAGVTQSPTHLIKTRGQQVTLRCSPISGHKSVSWYQQVLGQGPQFIFQYYEKEERGRGNFPDRFSARQFPNYSSELNVNALLLGDSALYLCASSLGGTGSETQYFGPGTRLLVL.

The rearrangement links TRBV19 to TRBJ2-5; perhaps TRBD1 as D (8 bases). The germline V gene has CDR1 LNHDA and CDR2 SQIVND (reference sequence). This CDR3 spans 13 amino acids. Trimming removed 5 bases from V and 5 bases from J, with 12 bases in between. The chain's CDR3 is CASSSQGGETQYF. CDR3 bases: TGTGCCAGTAGTTCACAGGGGGGGGAGACCCAGTACTTC.

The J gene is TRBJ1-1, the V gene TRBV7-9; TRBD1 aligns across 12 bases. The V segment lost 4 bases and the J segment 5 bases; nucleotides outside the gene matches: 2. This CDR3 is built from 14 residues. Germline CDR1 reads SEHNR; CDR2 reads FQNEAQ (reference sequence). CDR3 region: CASSWGQGATEAFF. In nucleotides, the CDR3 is TGTGCCAGCAGCTGGGGACAGGGGGCAACTGAAGCTTTCTTT. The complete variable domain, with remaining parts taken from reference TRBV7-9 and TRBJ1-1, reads DTGVSQNPRHKITKRGQNVTFRCDPISEHNRLYWYRQTLGQGPEFLTYFQNEAQLEKSRLLSDRFSAERPKGSFSTLEIQRTEQGDSAMYLCASSWGQGATEAFFGQGTRLTVV.

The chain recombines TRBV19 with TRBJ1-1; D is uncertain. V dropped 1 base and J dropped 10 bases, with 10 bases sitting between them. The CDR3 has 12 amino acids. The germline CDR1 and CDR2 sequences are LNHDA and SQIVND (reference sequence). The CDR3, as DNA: TGTGCCAGTAGTATAGGGCTCTCGGGAGCTTTCTTT. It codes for CASSIGLSGAFF.

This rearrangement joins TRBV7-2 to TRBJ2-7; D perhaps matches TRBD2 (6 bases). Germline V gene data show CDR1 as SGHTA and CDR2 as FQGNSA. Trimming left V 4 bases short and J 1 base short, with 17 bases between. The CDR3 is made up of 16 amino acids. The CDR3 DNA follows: TGTGCCAGCAGCTCCCGACTCGGGGGAAGTTCCTACGAGCAGTACTTC. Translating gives CASSSRLGGSSYEQYF.

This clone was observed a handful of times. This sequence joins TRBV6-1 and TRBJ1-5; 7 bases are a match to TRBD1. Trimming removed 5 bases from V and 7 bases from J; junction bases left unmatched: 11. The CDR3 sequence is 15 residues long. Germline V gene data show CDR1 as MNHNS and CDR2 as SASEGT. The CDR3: CASSTGTVFFQPQHF. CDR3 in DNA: TGTGCCAGCAGTACCGGGACAGTTTTTTTCCAGCCCCAGCATTTT.

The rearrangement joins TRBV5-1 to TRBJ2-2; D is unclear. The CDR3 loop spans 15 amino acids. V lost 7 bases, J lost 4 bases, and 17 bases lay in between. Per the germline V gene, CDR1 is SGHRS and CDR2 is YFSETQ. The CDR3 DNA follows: TGCGCCAGCGTTGACCCTAGTAGACCCACCGGGGAGCTGTTTTTT. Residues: CASVDPSRPTGELFF.

This chain's CDR3 is CATTFAGTSTEQFF. The CDR3 DNA reads as TGTGCCACCACCTTTGCAGGGACTAGCACTGAGCAGTTCTTC. This chain connects TRBV28 to TRBJ2-1; 9 bases match TRBD2. The CDR3 totals 14 residues. The germline CDR1 and CDR2 sequences are MDHEN and SYDVKM. Trimming took 10 bases from V and 9 from J; bases not matched to a gene: 13.

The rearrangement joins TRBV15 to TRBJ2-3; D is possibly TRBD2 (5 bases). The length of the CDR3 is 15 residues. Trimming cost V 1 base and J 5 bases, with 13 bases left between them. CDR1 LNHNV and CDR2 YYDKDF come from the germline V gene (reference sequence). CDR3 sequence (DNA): TGTGCCACCAGCAGAGGAATGAGGAGCGGAGATACGCAGTATTTT. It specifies CATSRGMRSGDTQYF.

The CDR3 spells CASSEDLAYEQYF. CDR3 bases: TGTGCCAGCAGTGAAGACCTAGCTTACGAGCAGTACTTC. V gene TRBV6-1 combines with J gene TRBJ2-7, with D possibly being TRBD2 (5 bases). The CDR3 is made up of 13 amino acids. In germline, CDR1 is MNHNS, CDR2 SASEGT. V shed 1 base and J shed 4 bases, with 8 bases lying between them.

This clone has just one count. This CDR3 is CASSAGTVQETQYF. For the CDR3, the DNA is TGCGCCAGCAGCGCAGGGACAGTCCAAGAGACCCAGTACTTC. The chain links TRBV10-1 to TRBJ2-5, with 7 positions matching TRBD1. The CDR3 is 14 residues long. CDR1 is WNHNN, CDR2 SYGVQD, per germline (reference sequence). Unmatched junction bases numbered 5, after V lost 6 bases and J lost 1 base.

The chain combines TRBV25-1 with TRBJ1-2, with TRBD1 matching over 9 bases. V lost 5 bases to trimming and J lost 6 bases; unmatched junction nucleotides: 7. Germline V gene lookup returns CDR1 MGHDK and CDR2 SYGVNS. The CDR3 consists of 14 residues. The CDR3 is CASSLRTGVDGYTF. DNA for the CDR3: TGTGCCAGCAGTTTGCGGACAGGGGTGGATGGCTACACCTTC.

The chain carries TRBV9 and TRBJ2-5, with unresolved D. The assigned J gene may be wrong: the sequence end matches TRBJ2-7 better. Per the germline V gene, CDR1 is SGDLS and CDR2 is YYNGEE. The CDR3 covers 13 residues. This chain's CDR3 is CASSVAPSLEQYF. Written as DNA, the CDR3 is TGTGCCAGCAGCGTAGCTCCCTCCCTCGAGCAGTACTTC.

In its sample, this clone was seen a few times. In nucleotides, the CDR3 is TGTGCCAGCAGCTTGCAGCGGAGCTCCTACGAGCAGTACTTC. Translating it yields CASSLQRSSYEQYF. V and J are TRBV5-6 and TRBJ2-7; TRBD2 might be the D (5 bases). Per germline, CDR1 SGHDT and CDR2 YYEEEE. V lost 1 base and J lost 0, with 8 bases in between. The CDR3 runs 14 residues. The complete variable domain, with remaining parts taken from reference TRBV5-6 and TRBJ2-7, reads DAGVTQSPTHLIKTRGQQVTLRCSPKSGHDTVSWYQQALGQGPQFIFQYYEEEERQRGNFPDRFSGHQFPNYSSELNVNALLLGDSALYLCASSLQRSSYEQYFGPGTRLTVT.

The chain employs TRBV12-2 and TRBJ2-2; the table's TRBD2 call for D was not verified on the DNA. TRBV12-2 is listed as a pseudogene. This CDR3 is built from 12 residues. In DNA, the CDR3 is TGTGCAAGGAGGGTAGCCACCGGGGAGCTGTTTTTT. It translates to CARRVATGELFF.

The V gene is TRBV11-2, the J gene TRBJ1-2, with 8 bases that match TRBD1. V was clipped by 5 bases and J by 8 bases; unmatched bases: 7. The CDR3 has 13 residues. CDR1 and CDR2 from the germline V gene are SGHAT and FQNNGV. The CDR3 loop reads CASSPTGVSGYTF. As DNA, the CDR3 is TGTGCCAGCAGCCCGACAGGGGTGAGCGGCTACACCTTC.

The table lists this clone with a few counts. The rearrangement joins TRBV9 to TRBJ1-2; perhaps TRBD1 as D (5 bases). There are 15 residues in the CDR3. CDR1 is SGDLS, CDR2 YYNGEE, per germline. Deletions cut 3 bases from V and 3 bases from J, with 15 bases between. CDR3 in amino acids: CASSADAGWDYGYTF. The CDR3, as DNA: TGTGCCAGCAGCGCCGACGCAGGGTGGGACTATGGCTACACCTTC.

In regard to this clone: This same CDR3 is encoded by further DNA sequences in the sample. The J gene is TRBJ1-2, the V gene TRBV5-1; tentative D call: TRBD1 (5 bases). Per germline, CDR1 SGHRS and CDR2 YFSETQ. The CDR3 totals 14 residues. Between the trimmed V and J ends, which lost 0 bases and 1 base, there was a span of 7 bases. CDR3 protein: CASSLGGSNYGYTF. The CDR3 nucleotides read TGCGCCAGCAGCTTGGGGGGCAGTAACTATGGCTACACCTTC.

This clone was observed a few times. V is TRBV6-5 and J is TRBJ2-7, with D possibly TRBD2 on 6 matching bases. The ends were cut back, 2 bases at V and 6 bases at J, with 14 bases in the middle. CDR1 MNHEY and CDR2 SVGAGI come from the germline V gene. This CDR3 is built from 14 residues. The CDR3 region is CASSYGGLGTEQYF. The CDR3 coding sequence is TGTGCCAGCAGTTACGGAGGGTTGGGGACCGAGCAGTACTTC.

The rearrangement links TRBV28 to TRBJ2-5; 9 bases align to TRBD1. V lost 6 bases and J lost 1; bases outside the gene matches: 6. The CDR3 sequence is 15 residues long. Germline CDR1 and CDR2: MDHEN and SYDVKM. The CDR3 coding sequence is TGTGCCAGCAGGCCTGGGACAGGGCGCCAAGAGACCCAGTACTTC. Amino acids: CASRPGTGRQETQYF.

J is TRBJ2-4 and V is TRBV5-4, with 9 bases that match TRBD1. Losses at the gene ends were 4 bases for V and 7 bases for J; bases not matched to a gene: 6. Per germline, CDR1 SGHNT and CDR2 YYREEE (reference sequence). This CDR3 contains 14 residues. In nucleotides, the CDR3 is TGTGCCAGCAGCCCCGACAGGGGGGGGAACATTCAGTACTTC. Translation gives CASSPDRGGNIQYF.

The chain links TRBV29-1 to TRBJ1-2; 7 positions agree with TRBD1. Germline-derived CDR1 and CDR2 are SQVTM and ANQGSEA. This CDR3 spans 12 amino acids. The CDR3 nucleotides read TGCAGAGCTTGGACAGGTCTCTATGGCTACACCTTC. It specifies CRAWTGLYGYTF. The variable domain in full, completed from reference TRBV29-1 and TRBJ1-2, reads SAVISQKPSRDICQRGTSLTIQCQVDSQVTMMFWYRQQPGQSLTLIATANQGSEATYESGFVIDKFPISRPNLTFSTLTVSNMSPEDSSIYLCRAWTGLYGYTFGSGTRLTVV.

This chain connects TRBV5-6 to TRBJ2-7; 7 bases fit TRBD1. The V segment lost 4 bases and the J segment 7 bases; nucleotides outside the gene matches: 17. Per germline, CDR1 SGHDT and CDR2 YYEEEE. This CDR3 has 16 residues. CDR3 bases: TGTGCCAGCAGCCCCACACCTACAGGGGAGCTAGGAGAGCAGTACTTC. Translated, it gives CASSPTPTGELGEQYF.

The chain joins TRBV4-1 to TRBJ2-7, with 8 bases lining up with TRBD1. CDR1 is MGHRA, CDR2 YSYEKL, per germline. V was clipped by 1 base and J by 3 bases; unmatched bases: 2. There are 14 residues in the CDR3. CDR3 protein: CASSQGQGNYEQYF. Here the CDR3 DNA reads TGCGCCAGCAGCCAAGGACAGGGGAACTACGAGCAGTACTTC.

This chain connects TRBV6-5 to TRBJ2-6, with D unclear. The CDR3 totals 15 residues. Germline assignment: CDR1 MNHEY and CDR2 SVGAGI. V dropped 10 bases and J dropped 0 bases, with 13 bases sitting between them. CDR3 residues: CATQLWPSGANVLTF. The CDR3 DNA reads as TGTGCCACCCAGTTGTGGCCCTCTGGGGCCAACGTCCTGACTTTC.

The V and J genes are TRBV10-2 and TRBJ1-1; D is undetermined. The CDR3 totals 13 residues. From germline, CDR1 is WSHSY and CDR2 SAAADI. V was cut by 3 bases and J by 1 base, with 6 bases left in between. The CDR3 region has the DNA TGCGCCAGCAGTGACCGGGGGAACACTGAAGCTTTCTTT. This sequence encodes CASSDRGNTEAFF.

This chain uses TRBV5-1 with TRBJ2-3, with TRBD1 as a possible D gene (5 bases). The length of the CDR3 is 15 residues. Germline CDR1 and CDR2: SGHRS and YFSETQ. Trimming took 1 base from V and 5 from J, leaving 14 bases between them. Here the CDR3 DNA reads TGCGCCAGCAGCTTGAGTAGCAGGGCGGAAGATACGCAGTATTTT. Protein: CASSLSSRAEDTQYF.